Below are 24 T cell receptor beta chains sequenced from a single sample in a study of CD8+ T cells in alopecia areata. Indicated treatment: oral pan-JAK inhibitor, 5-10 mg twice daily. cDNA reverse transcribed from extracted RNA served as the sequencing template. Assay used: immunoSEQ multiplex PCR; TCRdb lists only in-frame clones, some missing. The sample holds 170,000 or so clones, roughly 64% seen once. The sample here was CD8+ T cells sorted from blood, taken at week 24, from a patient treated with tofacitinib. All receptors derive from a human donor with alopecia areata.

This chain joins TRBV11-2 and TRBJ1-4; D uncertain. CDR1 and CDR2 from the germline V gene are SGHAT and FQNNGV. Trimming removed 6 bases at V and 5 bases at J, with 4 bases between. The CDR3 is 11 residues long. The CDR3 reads CASRGNEKLFF. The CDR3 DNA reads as TGTGCCAGCAGGGGAAATGAAAAACTGTTTTTT.

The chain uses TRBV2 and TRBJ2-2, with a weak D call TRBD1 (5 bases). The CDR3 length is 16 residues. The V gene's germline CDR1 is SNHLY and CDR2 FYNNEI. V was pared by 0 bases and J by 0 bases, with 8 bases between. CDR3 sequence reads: CASSEASRANTGELFF. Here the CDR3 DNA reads TGTGCCAGCAGTGAAGCGAGCAGGGCGAACACCGGGGAGCTGTTTTTT.

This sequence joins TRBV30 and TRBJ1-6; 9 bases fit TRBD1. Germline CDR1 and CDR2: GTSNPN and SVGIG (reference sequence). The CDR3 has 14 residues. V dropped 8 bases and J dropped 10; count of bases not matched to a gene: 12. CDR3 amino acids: CALDGTGSGSPLHF. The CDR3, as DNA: TGTGCCCTGGACGGGACAGGGAGTGGGTCACCCCTCCACTTT.

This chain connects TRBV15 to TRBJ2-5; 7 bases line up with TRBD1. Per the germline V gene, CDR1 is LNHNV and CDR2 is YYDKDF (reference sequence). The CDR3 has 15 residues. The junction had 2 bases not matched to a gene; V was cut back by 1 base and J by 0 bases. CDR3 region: CATSRAQGDQETQYF. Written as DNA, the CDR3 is TGTGCCACCAGCAGAGCTCAGGGGGACCAAGAGACCCAGTACTTC.

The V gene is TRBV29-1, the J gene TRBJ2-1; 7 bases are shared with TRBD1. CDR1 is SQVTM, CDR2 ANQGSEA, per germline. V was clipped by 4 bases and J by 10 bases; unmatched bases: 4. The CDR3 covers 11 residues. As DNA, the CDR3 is TGCAGCGTTGCCCCGGGACAGGAGCAGTTCTTC. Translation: CSVAPGQEQFF.

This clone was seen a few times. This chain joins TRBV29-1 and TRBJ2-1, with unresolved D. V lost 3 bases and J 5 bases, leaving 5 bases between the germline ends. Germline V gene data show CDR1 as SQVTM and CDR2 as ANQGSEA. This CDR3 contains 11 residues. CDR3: CSVDGDNEQFF. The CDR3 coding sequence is TGCAGCGTTGATGGAGACAATGAGCAGTTCTTC.

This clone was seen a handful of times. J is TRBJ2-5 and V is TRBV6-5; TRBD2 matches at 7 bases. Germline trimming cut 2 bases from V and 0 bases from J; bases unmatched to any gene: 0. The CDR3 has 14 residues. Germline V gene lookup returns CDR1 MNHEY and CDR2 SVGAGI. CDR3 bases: TGTGCCAGCAGTTACGGGACTAACCAAGAGACCCAGTACTTC. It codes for CASSYGTNQETQYF.

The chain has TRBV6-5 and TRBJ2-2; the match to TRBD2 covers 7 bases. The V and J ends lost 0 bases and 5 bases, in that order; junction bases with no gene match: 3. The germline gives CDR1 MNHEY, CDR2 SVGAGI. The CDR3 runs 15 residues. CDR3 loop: CASSYSSGATGELFF. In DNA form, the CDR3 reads TGTGCCAGCAGTTACTCGAGCGGGGCGACCGGGGAGCTGTTTTTT.

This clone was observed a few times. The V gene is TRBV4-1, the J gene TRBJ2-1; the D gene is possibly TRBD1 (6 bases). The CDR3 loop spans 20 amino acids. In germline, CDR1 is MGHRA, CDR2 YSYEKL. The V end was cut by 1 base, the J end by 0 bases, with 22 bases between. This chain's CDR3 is CASSQGARNRVGNSYNEQFF. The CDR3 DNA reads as TGCGCCAGCAGCCAAGGAGCCCGAAACAGGGTGGGGAACTCCTACAATGAGCAGTTCTTC.

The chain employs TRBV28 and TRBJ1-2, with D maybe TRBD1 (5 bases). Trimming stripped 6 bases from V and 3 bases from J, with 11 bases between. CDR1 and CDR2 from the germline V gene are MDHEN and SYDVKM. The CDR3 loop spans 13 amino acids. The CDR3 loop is CASSRDGYYGYTF. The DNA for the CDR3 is TGTGCCAGCAGCAGGGACGGATACTATGGCTACACCTTC.

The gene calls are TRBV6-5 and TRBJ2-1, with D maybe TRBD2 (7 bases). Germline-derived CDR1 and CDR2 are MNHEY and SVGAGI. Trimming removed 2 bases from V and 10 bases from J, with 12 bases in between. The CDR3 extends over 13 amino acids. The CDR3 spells CASSYGGAREQFF. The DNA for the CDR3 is TGTGCCAGCAGTTACGGGGGGGCTCGGGAGCAGTTCTTC.

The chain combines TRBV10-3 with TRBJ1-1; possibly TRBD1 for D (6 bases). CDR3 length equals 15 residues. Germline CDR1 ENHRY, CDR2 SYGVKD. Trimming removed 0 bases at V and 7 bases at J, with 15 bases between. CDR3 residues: CAISESNALGGEAFF. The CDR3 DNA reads TGTGCCATCAGTGAGTCGAATGCCCTAGGGGGTGAAGCTTTCTTT.

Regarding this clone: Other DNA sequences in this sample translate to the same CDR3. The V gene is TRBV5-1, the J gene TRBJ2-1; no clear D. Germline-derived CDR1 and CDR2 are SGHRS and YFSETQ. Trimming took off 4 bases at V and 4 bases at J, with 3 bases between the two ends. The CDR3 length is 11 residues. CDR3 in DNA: TGCGCCAGCAGCGATTACAATGAGCAGTTCTTC. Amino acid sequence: CASSDYNEQFF.

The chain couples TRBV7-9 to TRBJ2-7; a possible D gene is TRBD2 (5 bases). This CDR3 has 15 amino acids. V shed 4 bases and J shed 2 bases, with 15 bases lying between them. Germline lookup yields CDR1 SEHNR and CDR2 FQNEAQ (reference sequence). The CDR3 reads CASSSTGIGAYEQYF. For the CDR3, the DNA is TGTGCCAGCAGCTCAACCGGGATCGGAGCCTACGAGCAGTACTTC.

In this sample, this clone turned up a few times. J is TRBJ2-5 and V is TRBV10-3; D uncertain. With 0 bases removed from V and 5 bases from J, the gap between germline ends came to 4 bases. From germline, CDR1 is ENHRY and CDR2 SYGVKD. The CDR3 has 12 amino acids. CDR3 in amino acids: CAISESWETQYF. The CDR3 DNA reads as TGTGCCATCAGTGAGTCTTGGGAGACCCAGTACTTC.

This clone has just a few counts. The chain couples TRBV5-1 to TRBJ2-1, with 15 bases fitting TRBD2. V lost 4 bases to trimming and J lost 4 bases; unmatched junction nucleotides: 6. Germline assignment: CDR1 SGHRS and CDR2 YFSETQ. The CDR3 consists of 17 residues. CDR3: CASSRGLAGGRYNEQFF. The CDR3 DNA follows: TGCGCCAGCAGCCGGGGACTAGCGGGGGGACGATACAATGAGCAGTTCTTC.

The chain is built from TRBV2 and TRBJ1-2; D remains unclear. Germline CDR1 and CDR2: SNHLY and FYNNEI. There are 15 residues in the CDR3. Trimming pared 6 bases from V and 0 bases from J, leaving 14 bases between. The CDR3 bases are TGTGCCAGCAGCGGACGGGCCCAACCTAACTATGGCTACACCTTC. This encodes CASSGRAQPNYGYTF. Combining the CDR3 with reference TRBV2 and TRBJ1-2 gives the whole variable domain EPEVTQTPSHQVTQMGQEVILRCVPISNHLYFYWYRQILGQKVEFLVSFYNNEISEKSEIFDDQFSVERPDGSNFTLKIRSTKLEDSAMYFCASSGRAQPNYGYTFGSGTRLTVV.

The chain's CDR3 is CASSVGVGTDEQFF. CDR3 in DNA: TGTGCCAGCAGCGTAGGTGTCGGGACAGATGAGCAGTTCTTC. V gene TRBV9 combines with J gene TRBJ2-1; TRBD1 aligns across 7 bases. Germline-derived CDR1 and CDR2 are SGDLS and YYNGEE. The CDR3 contains 14 residues. Unmatched junction bases numbered 5, after V lost 0 bases and J lost 8 bases.

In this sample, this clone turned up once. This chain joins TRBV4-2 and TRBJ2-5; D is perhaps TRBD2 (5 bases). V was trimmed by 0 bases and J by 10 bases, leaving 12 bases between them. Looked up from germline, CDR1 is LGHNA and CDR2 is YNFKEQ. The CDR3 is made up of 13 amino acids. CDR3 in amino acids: CASSQESSGYQYF. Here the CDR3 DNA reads TGTGCCAGCAGCCAAGAGAGTTCGGGGTACCAGTACTTC.

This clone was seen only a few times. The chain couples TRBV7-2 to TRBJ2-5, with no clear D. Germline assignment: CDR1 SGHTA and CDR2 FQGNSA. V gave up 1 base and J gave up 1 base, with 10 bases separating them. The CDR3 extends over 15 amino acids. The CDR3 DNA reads TGTGCCAGCAGCTTAGTGGCGACAACCCAAGAGACCCAGTACTTC. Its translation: CASSLVATTQETQYF.

This CDR3 reads CASSWAGVRGETQYF. For the CDR3, the DNA is TGTGCCAGCAGTTGGGCGGGGGTGCGAGGGGAGACCCAGTACTTC. The V gene is TRBV5-6, the J gene TRBJ2-5, with TRBD2 matching 7 bases. Germline loops: CDR1 SGHDT, CDR2 YYEEEE. CDR3 length: 15 amino acids. J lost 5 bases, V lost 5 bases, and 12 bases had no gene match.

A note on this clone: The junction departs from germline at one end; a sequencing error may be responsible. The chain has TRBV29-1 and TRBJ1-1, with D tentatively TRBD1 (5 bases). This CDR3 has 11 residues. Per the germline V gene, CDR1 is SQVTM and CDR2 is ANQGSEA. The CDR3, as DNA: TGCAGCGTCGAAGGAGCCGGGGGAGCTTTCTTT. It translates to CSVEGAGGAFF. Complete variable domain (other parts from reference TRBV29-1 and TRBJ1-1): SAVISQKPSRDICQRGTSLTIQCQVDSQVTMMFWYRQQPGQSLTLIATANQGSEATYESGFVIDKFPISRPNLTFSTLTVSNMSPEDSSIYLCSVEGAGGAFFGQGTRLTVV.

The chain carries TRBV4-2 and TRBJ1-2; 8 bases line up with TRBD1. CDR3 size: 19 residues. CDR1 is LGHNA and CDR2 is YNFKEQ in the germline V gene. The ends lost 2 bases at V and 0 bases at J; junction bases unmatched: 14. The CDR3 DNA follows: TGTGCCAGCAGCCAATCCGTAGGGAGACAGGGGAAATCTAACTATGGCTACACCTTC. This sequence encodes CASSQSVGRQGKSNYGYTF.

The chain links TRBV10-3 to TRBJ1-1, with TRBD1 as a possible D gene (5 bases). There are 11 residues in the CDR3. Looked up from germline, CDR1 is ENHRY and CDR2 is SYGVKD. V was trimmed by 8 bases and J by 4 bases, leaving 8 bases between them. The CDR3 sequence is CAIVRGTEAFF. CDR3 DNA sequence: TGTGCCATCGTTAGGGGCACTGAAGCTTTCTTT.